This TCR beta chain was found in a study of shared clonotypes between healthy human individuals. Negatively enriched CD4+ T cells were divided by CD45RA into naive and memory. In regard to this clone: The antigen is unknown.

Findings and limits, study-wide: Blood was the only sampled material, and tissue repertoires likely differ. The generation probabilities recorded for non-shared clonotypes fell below those of clonotypes shared by all four donors.

In the sorted-subset replicate PCRs, about 200 ng DNA, tens of thousands of T cell genomes, was used. Sequenced by immunoSEQ multiplex PCR; TCRdb stores in-frame clones only, minus some. Of fewer than 3 million clones listed, less than 95% were seen once; the top ten hold 0.37%. Sequences were obtained from naive CD4+ T cells from PBMCs. The subset was: CD45RA+ positively selected. This sequence originates from a man aged 18 to 35 in good health. Some clones in this sample may be carry-over from other donors' samples.

For the CDR3, the DNA is TGTGCCAGTAGACCTGATCGGACTAAGCAGTTCTTC. This sequence encodes CASRPDRTKQFF. The V call is TRBV19, the J call TRBJ2-1; maybe TRBD2 (6 bases). Trimming pared 6 bases from V and 11 bases from J, leaving 14 bases between. The germline V gene encodes CDR1 LNHDA and CDR2 SQIVND (reference sequence). This CDR3 has 12 residues.